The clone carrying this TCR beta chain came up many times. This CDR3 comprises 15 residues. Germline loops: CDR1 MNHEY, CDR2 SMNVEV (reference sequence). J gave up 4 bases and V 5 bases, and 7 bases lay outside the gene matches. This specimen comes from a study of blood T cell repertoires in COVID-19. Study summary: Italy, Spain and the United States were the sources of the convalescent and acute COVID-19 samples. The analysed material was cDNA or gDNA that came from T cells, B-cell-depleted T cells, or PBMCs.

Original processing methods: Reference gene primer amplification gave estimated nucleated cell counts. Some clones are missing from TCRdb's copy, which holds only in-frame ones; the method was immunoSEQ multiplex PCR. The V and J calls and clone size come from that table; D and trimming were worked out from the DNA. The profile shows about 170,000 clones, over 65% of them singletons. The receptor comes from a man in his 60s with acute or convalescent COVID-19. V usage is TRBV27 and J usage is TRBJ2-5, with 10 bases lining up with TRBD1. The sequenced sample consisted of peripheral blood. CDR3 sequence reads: CASSPWTGGTETQYF. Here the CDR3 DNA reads TGTGCCAGCAGTCCGTGGACAGGGGGTACAGAGACCCAGTACTTC.